The sequence of this T cell receptor (beta chain) was determined in a study of T cell responses to AZD1222 COVID-19 vaccine. Whole-study findings and limits: Repertoires were obtained solely post-peak T cell response.

Profiling relied on immunoSEQ multiplex PCR, and the TCRdb table lists in-frame clones only, not all of them. The sample has 90,000 to 150,000 clones, 75% to 90% seen once; the top ten hold under 3%. Pooling was applied to second doses at about 4 or about 12 weeks. To note about this clone: What it binds is not known.

Germline V lookup: CDR1 LGHNA, CDR2 YSLEER. The CDR3 sequence is 18 residues long. V lost 0 bases to trimming and J lost 6 bases; unmatched junction nucleotides: 8. The chain has TRBV4-3 and TRBJ2-3; 14 bases agree with TRBD2. This TCR was sampled from an adult who received the AZD1222 COVID-19 vaccine. The specimen comprised peripheral blood, sampled 28 days after the second AZD1222 dose. This CDR3 is CASSQDLGTSGGVDTQYF. In DNA form, the CDR3 reads TGCGCCAGCAGCCAAGATCTGGGGACTAGCGGGGGAGTGGATACGCAGTATTTT.